This T cell receptor (beta chain) was found in a study of T-cell memory formation after mild COVID-19. V lost 4 bases, J lost 1 base, and 7 bases lay in between. CDR3 length equals 13 residues. Germline CDR1 and CDR2: SEHNR and FQNEAQ (reference sequence). A single record per CDR3 protein comes from TCRdb applying MiXCR to the 5' RACE reads. The repertoire consists of 95,000 to 110,000 distinct CDR3 sequences, with 13% to 15% occurring once and the leading ten covering 35% to 50%. This rearrangement joins TRBV7-9 to TRBJ1-1; D unresolved. The sequence was collected from a man in his late teens or twenties who had mild COVID-19 (a few samples of this study predate the infection). Cell type and time point are not known. The source material was PBMCs or a T cell subset sorted from them (not recorded which). The CDR3 coding sequence is TGTGCCAGCAGCTCAGGAACGAACACTGAAGCTTTCTTT. It specifies CASSSGTNTEAFF. The full variable domain, completed using reference TRBV7-9 and TRBJ1-1, is DTGVSQNPRHKITKRGQNVTFRCDPISEHNRLYWYRQTLGQGPEFLTYFQNEAQLEKSRLLSDRFSAERPKGSFSTLEIQRTEQGDSAMYLCASSSGTNTEAFFGQGTRLTVV.